The 18 T cell receptor beta chains given below trace back to one sample, sequenced in a study of shared clonotypes between healthy human individuals. Generated by immunoSEQ multiplex PCR, the TCRdb table keeps only in-frame clones and is missing some. The data show roughly 510,000 clones, almost 80% seen once. Source material: PBMCs. These receptors all come from a middle-aged woman in good health. Some clones in this sample may be carry-over from other donors' samples.

The rearrangement joins TRBV18 to TRBJ2-2; 8 bases agree with TRBD1. Looked up from germline, CDR1 is KGHSH and CDR2 is LQKENI. This CDR3 is 18 amino acids long. V was pared by 3 bases and J by 6 bases, with 15 bases of the junction left unmatched. The CDR3 nucleotides are TGTGCCAGCTCACCCTATATATCGGGACAGGCTGGCGCCGGGGAGCTGTTTTTT. Translating gives CASSPYISGQAGAGELFF.

The sample holds a few counts of this clone. The chain recombines TRBV4-1 with TRBJ1-5; no reliable D call. CDR3 length: 14 amino acids. Trimming removed 0 bases at V and 6 bases at J, with 9 bases between. From germline, CDR1 is MGHRA and CDR2 YSYEKL. The CDR3 loop reads CASSQDDRAQPQHF. For the CDR3, the DNA is TGCGCCAGCAGCCAAGATGATAGGGCTCAGCCCCAGCATTTT.

The chain combines TRBV10-3 with TRBJ1-1; unclear D gene. This CDR3 comprises 14 residues. CDR1 is ENHRY and CDR2 is SYGVKD in the germline V gene. V was pared by 4 bases and J by 1 base, with 10 bases between. The CDR3 protein is CAISVGQENTEAFF. CDR3 sequence (DNA): TGTGCCATCAGTGTTGGGCAGGAGAACACTGAAGCTTTCTTT.

This rearrangement joins TRBV5-1 to TRBJ1-3; TRBD1 matches 7 bases. V was pared by 0 bases and J by 0 bases, with 9 bases of the junction left unmatched. Germline CDR1 is SGHRS and CDR2 is YFSETQ. The CDR3 consists of 18 residues. The chain's CDR3 is CASSLGGTVGHSGNTIYF. The CDR3 DNA follows: TGCGCCAGCAGCTTGGGGGGGACAGTCGGCCACTCTGGAAACACCATATATTTT.

This clone was seen a handful of times. The chain combines TRBV4-1 with TRBJ1-1; D possibly corresponds to TRBD1 (5 bases). V lost 3 bases to trimming and J lost 10 bases, with 18 bases between them. Germline V gene sequence: CDR1 MGHRA, CDR2 YSYEKL. The CDR3 runs to 14 residues. CDR3 in DNA: TGCGCCAGCAGCCAGCCTTTAGGACCGGGGGGAGCTTTCTTT. This translates into CASSQPLGPGGAFF.

The DNA of the CDR3 is TGCGCCAGCAGCATTAGCGCAGGCGAGCAGTTCTTC. Translating gives CASSISAGEQFF. V usage is TRBV5-1 and J usage is TRBJ2-1; a possible D gene is TRBD2 (5 bases). V lost 4 bases and J lost 10, with 12 bases in between. This CDR3 is built from 12 residues. Germline values: CDR1 SGHRS, CDR2 YFSETQ.

This clone was observed a handful of times. The chain joins TRBV6-4 to TRBJ2-2; D may be TRBD1 (6 bases). The CDR3 has 15 amino acids. Trimming pared 4 bases from V and 4 bases from J, leaving 13 bases between. The V gene's germline CDR1 is MRHNA and CDR2 SNTAGT. CDR3 in amino acids: CASSAGTSITGELFF. Written as DNA, the CDR3 is TGTGCCAGCAGTGCCGGGACATCTATCACCGGGGAGCTGTTTTTT.

The genes are TRBV19 and TRBJ2-7; TRBD1 matches 11 bases. The ends lost 4 bases at V and 6 bases at J; junction bases unmatched: 5. CDR1 is LNHDA and CDR2 is SQIVND in the germline V gene (reference sequence). The length of the CDR3 is 14 residues. DNA for the CDR3: TGTGCCAGTAGTAGAGGACAGGGGGCACCCGAGCAGTACTTC. As protein: CASSRGQGAPEQYF.

The chain employs TRBV6-5 and TRBJ1-1, with unresolved D. The CDR3 is 14 amino acids. Germline CDR1 MNHEY, CDR2 SVGAGI. The V and J ends lost 7 bases and 0 bases respectively, with 12 bases between them. The DNA for the CDR3 is TGTGCCAGCAACAAACTTAACGTGAACACTGAAGCTTTCTTT. Its protein is CASNKLNVNTEAFF.

V is TRBV28 and J is TRBJ1-1, with a weak D call TRBD1 (5 bases). With 5 bases removed from V and 0 bases from J, the gap between germline ends came to 13 bases. There are 15 residues in the CDR3. Germline CDR1 MDHEN, CDR2 SYDVKM. The chain's CDR3 is CASSGAGTVNTEAFF. The CDR3 region has the DNA TGTGCCAGCAGTGGGGCCGGGACCGTGAACACTGAAGCTTTCTTT.

Here the CDR3 DNA reads TGTGCCAGCAGTGAGGGGACTAGCGCCAACACCGGGGAGCTGTTTTTT. Encoded protein: CASSEGTSANTGELFF. The V and J genes are TRBV6-1 and TRBJ2-2; 10 bases map to TRBD2. With V trimmed by 3 bases and J by 2 bases, 3 bases remained unmatched. This CDR3 has 16 amino acids. Germline V lookup: CDR1 MNHNS, CDR2 SASEGT.

This clone was seen only once. This chain joins TRBV12-5 and TRBJ2-7; D assignment may be TRBD1 or TRBD2 (5 bases each). Germline CDR1 is LGHNT and CDR2 is FRNRAP. This CDR3 is 12 amino acids long. Deletions cut 6 bases from V and 5 bases from J, with 11 bases between. CDR3 amino acids: CASGSGDHEQYF. The CDR3 DNA reads as TGTGCTAGTGGGTCCGGGGACCACGAGCAGTACTTC.

This clone was seen more than once but under ten times. V gene TRBV18 combines with J gene TRBJ1-5; D is unresolved. Trimming cost V 2 bases and J 0 bases, with 11 bases left between them. The CDR3 loop spans 16 amino acids. Germline values: CDR1 KGHSH, CDR2 LQKENI. CDR3 protein: CASSPTAAASNQPQHF. In DNA, the CDR3 is TGTGCCAGCTCACCAACTGCGGCAGCTAGCAATCAGCCCCAGCATTTT.

The chain couples TRBV7-3 to TRBJ2-7; weak D call: TRBD2 (5 bases). The CDR3 is 15 amino acids. Per germline, CDR1 SGHTA and CDR2 FQGTGA. Trimming removed 3 bases at V and 0 bases at J, with 12 bases between. The CDR3 is CASSLGLGSSYEQYF. In nucleotides, the CDR3 is TGTGCCAGCAGCTTGGGCCTTGGGAGCTCCTACGAGCAGTACTTC.

This clone came up once. The chain couples TRBV7-3 to TRBJ2-1; 11 bases line up with TRBD2. V was clipped by 2 bases and J by 6 bases; unmatched bases: 9. This CDR3 region has 17 residues. CDR1 is SGHTA and CDR2 is FQGTGA in the germline V gene. This CDR3 reads CASSLGGTSGQINEQFF. The CDR3 nucleotides are TGTGCCAGCAGCTTAGGTGGGACTAGCGGCCAAATCAATGAGCAGTTCTTC.

The CDR3 coding sequence is TGTGCCTGGAGTCCTGTGGGGGAAAAACTGTTTTTT. Its protein product is CAWSPVGEKLFF. This chain uses TRBV30 with TRBJ1-4; D call uncertain. V lost 2 bases and J 8 bases, leaving 9 bases between the germline ends. The germline CDR1 and CDR2 sequences are GTSNPN and SVGIG (reference sequence). This CDR3 spans 12 amino acids.

This clone was picked up one time. The chain is built from TRBV6-1 and TRBJ2-7; perhaps TRBD1 as D (5 bases). Germline CDR1 reads MNHNS; CDR2 reads SASEGT. V was shortened by 6 bases and J by 4 bases, with 16 bases between the two germline ends. This CDR3 region has 14 residues. The CDR3 protein is CASRSREGSYEQYF. The CDR3 DNA reads TGTGCCAGCAGGAGCAGGGAAGGTAGTTACGAGCAGTACTTC.

The V and J genes are TRBV2 and TRBJ2-7; 9 bases match TRBD2. J was trimmed by 0 bases and V by 6 bases; bases with no gene match: 9. The CDR3 is 16 amino acids. Germline V CDR1 and CDR2: SNHLY, FYNNEI. CDR3 sequence (DNA): TGTGCCAGCAGCGACTATCTTAGCGGGAGCTCCTACGAGCAGTACTTC. Its protein product is CASSDYLSGSSYEQYF.